This TCR beta chain was sequenced for a study of control samples from healthy donors and cancer patients. Using immunoSEQ multiplex PCR, the repertoire was profiled, and TCRdb retains in-frame clones only, with some absent. The profile shows some 130,000 clones, 80% to 95% of them singletons. V shed 2 bases and J shed 0 bases, with 10 bases lying between them. Germline loops: CDR1 KGHDR, CDR2 SFDVKD. CDR3 length: 16 amino acids. The specimen was blood. The receptor was derived from a man aged 30 to 45 in good health. The chain uses TRBV24-1 and TRBJ1-5; D is unclear. The CDR3 sequence: CATSDSQTNSNQPQHF. The CDR3, as DNA: TGTGCCACCAGTGATTCGCAGACAAATAGCAATCAGCCCCAGCATTTT.